This T cell receptor (beta chain) was documented in a study of blood T cells in healthy people across ages. This clonotype was detected only a few times. Germline assignment: CDR1 MDHEN and CDR2 SYDVKM. The CDR3 is 15 amino acids. Trimming at V came to 6 bases and at J to 4 bases, leaving 12 bases not matched to a gene. Combining a sample-barcoded 5' primer with a J-beta primer mix, a second PCR ran for roughly 6 to 11 cycles. TCRdb itself ran the 5' RACE reads through MiXCR, one entry per CDR3 protein. The sample holds over 600,000 distinct CDR3 sequences, around 41% seen once. A minimum of 5 micrograms of total RNA was extracted per sample.

The TCR originated in a man older than 75 in good health. The sequencing input was blood. The chain combines TRBV28 with TRBJ2-7; TRBD1 aligns across 7 bases. The chain's CDR3 is CASSPPTGMGYEQYF. Written as DNA, the CDR3 is TGTGCCAGCAGCCCCCCGACAGGGATGGGTTACGAGCAGTACTTC.